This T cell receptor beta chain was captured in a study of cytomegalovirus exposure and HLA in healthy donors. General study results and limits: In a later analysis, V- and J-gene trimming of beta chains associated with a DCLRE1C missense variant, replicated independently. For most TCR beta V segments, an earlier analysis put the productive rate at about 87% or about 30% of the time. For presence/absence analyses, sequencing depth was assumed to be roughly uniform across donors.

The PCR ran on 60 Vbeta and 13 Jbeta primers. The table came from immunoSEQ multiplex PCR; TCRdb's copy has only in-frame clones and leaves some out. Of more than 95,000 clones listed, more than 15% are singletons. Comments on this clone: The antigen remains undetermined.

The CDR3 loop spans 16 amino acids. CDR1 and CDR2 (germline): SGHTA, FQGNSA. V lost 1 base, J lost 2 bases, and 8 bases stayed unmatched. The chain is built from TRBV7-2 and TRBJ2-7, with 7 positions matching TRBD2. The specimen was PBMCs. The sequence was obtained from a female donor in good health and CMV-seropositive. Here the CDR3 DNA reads TGTGCCAGCAGCTTAGGTGCTAGCGGTCGCCCCTACGAGCAGTACTTC. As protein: CASSLGASGRPYEQYF.